This TCR beta chain was retrieved from a study of cytomegalovirus exposure and HLA in healthy donors. Assay used: immunoSEQ multiplex PCR; TCRdb lists only in-frame clones, some missing. The data contain about 160,000 clones, approximately 87% of them seen just once; the ten biggest clones take up 5.5% to 6%. CDR1 is SEHNR and CDR2 is FQNEAQ in the germline V gene (reference sequence). V shed 5 bases, J shed 6 bases, and the junction held 4 bases outside the gene matches. The CDR3 totals 14 residues. The sequence came from a woman in her 30s in good health and CMV-seronegative. The chain links TRBV7-9 to TRBJ2-1; 10 bases align to TRBD1. The specimen sequenced was PBMCs. The CDR3 loop is CASSPRTGGNEQFF. The CDR3 DNA is TGTGCCAGCAGCCCCCGGACAGGGGGCAATGAGCAGTTCTTC. The whole variable domain, remainder taken from reference TRBV7-9 and TRBJ2-1, is DTGVSQNPRHKITKRGQNVTFRCDPISEHNRLYWYRQTLGQGPEFLTYFQNEAQLEKSRLLSDRFSAERPKGSFSTLEIQRTEQGDSAMYLCASSPRTGGNEQFFGPGTRLTVL.